The rows below give T cell receptor beta chains drawn from one sample of a study of beta chain features in type 1 diabetes. The repertoire was sequenced with immunoSEQ multiplex PCR; TCRdb's copy has only in-frame clones and lacks some. The table has 40,000 or so clones, over 60% seen once. Sequenced input: Tregs from blood. These receptor sequences come from a woman aged 18 to 35 with type 1 diabetes. CDR3s include the opening cysteine and the closing phenylalanine or tryptophan. A D gene is named only where the DNA matches it firmly. Size tells how often a clone was seen (once, few, many) or the class of an expanded clone, and some rows leave it out.

j_gene: TRBJ2-3; v_gene: TRBV7-3; len: 14; d_gene: .; abundance: .; CDR3aa: CASSSGLFTDTQYF; CDR3nt: TGTGCCAGCAGCTCAGGACTATTCACAGATACGCAGTATTTT
j_gene: TRBJ2-3; v_gene: TRBV7-2; len: 17; d_gene: .; abundance: once; CDR3aa: CASSPPGGGPRTDTQYF; CDR3nt: TGTGCCAGCAGCCCCCCCGGAGGCGGGCCCCGAACAGATACGCAGTATTTT
j_gene: TRBJ2-5; v_gene: TRBV7-9; len: 14; d_gene: .; abundance: once; CDR3aa: CASSLGQVEGTQYF; CDR3nt: TGTGCCAGCAGCTTAGGGCAGGTTGAAGGGACCCAGTACTTC
j_gene: TRBJ2-7; v_gene: TRBV4-3; len: 15; d_gene: TRBD1; abundance: .; CDR3aa: CASSQETGRVYEQYF; CDR3nt: TGCGCCAGCAGCCAGGAGACAGGGCGGGTCTACGAGCAGTACTTC
j_gene: TRBJ2-3; v_gene: TRBV7-2; len: 13; d_gene: TRBD1; abundance: once; CDR3aa: CASSFRGPDTQYF; CDR3nt: TGTGCCAGCAGCTTCAGGGGGCCAGATACGCAGTATTTT
j_gene: TRBJ2-2; v_gene: TRBV7-2; len: 15; d_gene: .; abundance: .; CDR3aa: CASSRAGMDTGELFF; CDR3nt: TGTGCCAGCAGCCGAGCGGGTATGGACACCGGGGAGCTGTTTTTT
j_gene: TRBJ2-1; v_gene: TRBV4-3; len: 17; d_gene: TRBD2; abundance: .; CDR3aa: CASSQVYGLAGVVEQFF; CDR3nt: TGCGCCAGCAGCCAAGTTTACGGACTAGCGGGAGTTGTTGAGCAGTTCTTC
j_gene: TRBJ2-4; v_gene: TRBV11-2; len: 16; d_gene: .; abundance: .; CDR3aa: CASSLVGYLAKNIQYF; CDR3nt: TGTGCCAGCAGCTTAGTGGGCTATCTAGCCAAAAACATTCAGTACTTC
j_gene: TRBJ2-7; v_gene: TRBV29-1; len: 13; d_gene: .; abundance: .; CDR3aa: CSVQDRIAYEQYF; CDR3nt: TGCAGCGTCCAAGACAGGATTGCCTACGAGCAGTACTTC
j_gene: TRBJ2-1; v_gene: TRBV11-2; len: 17; d_gene: TRBD2; abundance: .; CDR3aa: CASSLDKLRLAGVGQFF; CDR3nt: TGTGCCAGCAGCTTAGATAAGTTGAGACTAGCGGGAGTCGGGCAGTTCTTC
j_gene: TRBJ2-3; v_gene: TRBV7-9; len: 11; d_gene: .; abundance: .; CDR3aa: CASSLRDTQYF; CDR3nt: TGTGCCAGCAGCTTGCGGGATACGCAGTATTTT
j_gene: TRBJ1-6; v_gene: TRBV7-9; len: 16; d_gene: .; abundance: .; CDR3aa: CASSATGDVYNSPLHF; CDR3nt: TGTGCCAGCAGCGCTACAGGAGACGTCTATAATTCACCCCTCCACTTT
j_gene: TRBJ1-3; v_gene: TRBV18; len: 14; d_gene: .; abundance: .; CDR3aa: CASSPGGSGNTIYF; CDR3nt: TGTGCCAGCTCACCAGGAGGGTCTGGAAACACCATATATTTT
j_gene: TRBJ2-1; v_gene: TRBV18; len: 15; d_gene: TRBD2; abundance: .; CDR3aa: CASSGLAGVNNEQFF; CDR3nt: TGTGCCAGCTCTGGACTAGCGGGGGTCAACAATGAGCAGTTCTTC
j_gene: TRBJ2-3; v_gene: TRBV10-3; len: 15; d_gene: TRBD2; abundance: .; CDR3aa: CAISRGTSGGDTQYF; CDR3nt: TGTGCCATCAGCAGAGGGACTAGCGGCGGAGATACGCAGTATTTT
j_gene: TRBJ1-1; v_gene: TRBV13; len: 19; d_gene: .; abundance: .; CDR3aa: CASSLVWSMGALKYTEAFF; CDR3nt: TGTGCCAGCAGCTTAGTATGGTCAATGGGGGCTCTTAAGTACACTGAAGCTTTCTTT
j_gene: TRBJ1-2; v_gene: TRBV4-1; len: 17; d_gene: .; abundance: .; CDR3aa: CASSQGALFRSNYGYTF; CDR3nt: TGCGCCAGCAGCCAAGGAGCCCTATTCAGGTCTAACTATGGCTACACCTTC
j_gene: TRBJ2-7; v_gene: TRBV7-2; len: 12; d_gene: TRBD1; abundance: .; CDR3aa: CASSWTGYEQYF; CDR3nt: TGTGCCAGCAGCTGGACAGGCTACGAGCAGTACTTC
j_gene: TRBJ1-1; v_gene: TRBV29-1; len: 13; d_gene: .; abundance: .; CDR3aa: CSVKGSGGTEAFF; CDR3nt: TGCAGCGTTAAGGGATCGGGGGGCACTGAAGCTTTCTTT
j_gene: TRBJ2-5; v_gene: TRBV5-4; len: 15; d_gene: .; abundance: .; CDR3aa: CASSLVGALQETQYF; CDR3nt: TGTGCCAGCAGCTTGGTGGGGGCCCTCCAAGAGACCCAGTACTTC
j_gene: TRBJ1-5; v_gene: TRBV2; len: 14; d_gene: .; abundance: .; CDR3aa: CASSDRAGEQPQHF; CDR3nt: TGTGCCAGCAGTGATAGGGCAGGGGAGCAGCCCCAGCATTTT
j_gene: TRBJ2-5; v_gene: TRBV25-1; len: 15; d_gene: TRBD1; abundance: few; CDR3aa: CASSEYRGPQETQYF; CDR3nt: TGTGCCAGCAGTGAATATAGGGGGCCTCAAGAGACCCAGTACTTC
j_gene: TRBJ1-5; v_gene: TRBV6-5; len: 13; d_gene: .; abundance: .; CDR3aa: CAIARGIRQPQHF; CDR3nt: TGTGCAATTGCCCGGGGGATTCGCCAGCCCCAGCATTTT
j_gene: TRBJ1-2; v_gene: TRBV29-1; len: 13; d_gene: TRBD1; abundance: .; CDR3aa: CSVERGTVYGYTF; CDR3nt: TGCAGCGTTGAGAGGGGGACAGTCTATGGCTACACCTTC
j_gene: TRBJ2-5; v_gene: TRBV19; len: 15; d_gene: TRBD2; abundance: few; CDR3aa: CASSFVGGPKKTQYF; CDR3nt: TGTGCCAGTAGTTTTGTGGGAGGGCCTAAGAAGACCCAGTACTTC
j_gene: TRBJ1-4; v_gene: TRBV7-9; len: 14; d_gene: .; abundance: .; CDR3aa: CASTAGGSKEKLFF; CDR3nt: TGTGCCAGCACCGCGGGAGGGTCGAAGGAAAAACTGTTTTTT
j_gene: TRBJ2-7; v_gene: TRBV7-8; len: 15; d_gene: TRBD1; abundance: .; CDR3aa: CASSLRGQGAYEQYF; CDR3nt: TGTGCCAGCAGCTTACGGGGACAGGGAGCCTACGAGCAGTACTTC
j_gene: TRBJ1-2; v_gene: TRBV27; len: 13; d_gene: .; abundance: once; CDR3aa: CASSPHTGTGYTF; CDR3nt: TGTGCCAGCAGTCCACACACAGGGACTGGCTACACCTTC
j_gene: TRBJ1-3; v_gene: TRBV6-5; len: 16; d_gene: .; abundance: .; CDR3aa: CASSYYWGVGGNTIYF; CDR3nt: TGTGCCAGCAGTTACTATTGGGGGGTAGGAGGAAACACCATATATTTT
j_gene: TRBJ2-7; v_gene: TRBV5-1; len: 17; d_gene: TRBD1; abundance: .; CDR3aa: CASGVFSRTGSSYEQYF; CDR3nt: TGCGCCAGCGGCGTCTTCTCCAGGACAGGGAGCTCCTACGAGCAGTACTTC
j_gene: TRBJ2-3; v_gene: TRBV19; len: 16; d_gene: .; abundance: .; CDR3aa: CASSGPRRGSTDTQYF; CDR3nt: TGTGCCAGTAGTGGGCCCCGGCGGGGTTCCACAGATACGCAGTATTTT
j_gene: TRBJ2-5; v_gene: TRBV7-2; len: 16; d_gene: .; abundance: .; CDR3aa: CASSLGRGTTQETQYF; CDR3nt: TGTGCCAGCAGCTTGGGGAGGGGGACGACCCAAGAGACCCAGTACTTC
j_gene: TRBJ2-5; v_gene: TRBV6-6; len: 14; d_gene: .; abundance: .; CDR3aa: CASRTFRAGETQYF; CDR3nt: TGTGCCAGCCGGACTTTTCGAGCGGGTGAGACCCAGTACTTC
j_gene: TRBJ1-2; v_gene: TRBV10-3; len: 12; d_gene: .; abundance: .; CDR3aa: CAISSQGSGYTF; CDR3nt: TGTGCCATCAGCTCGCAGGGAAGCGGCTACACCTTC
j_gene: TRBJ1-6; v_gene: TRBV6-5; len: 15; d_gene: .; abundance: .; CDR3aa: CASASGGLFNSPLHF; CDR3nt: TGTGCCAGCGCGTCGGGGGGGCTATTCAATTCACCCCTCCACTTT
j_gene: TRBJ1-1; v_gene: TRBV7-2; len: 14; d_gene: .; abundance: .; CDR3aa: CASSSQTTGTEAFF; CDR3nt: TGTGCCAGCAGCTCCCAGACTACCGGGACTGAAGCTTTCTTT
j_gene: TRBJ2-1; v_gene: TRBV14; len: 13; d_gene: .; abundance: .; CDR3aa: CASSQGGRHEQFF; CDR3nt: TGTGCCAGCAGCCAAGGGGGGCGGCATGAGCAGTTCTTC
j_gene: TRBJ1-2; v_gene: TRBV13; len: 13; d_gene: .; abundance: few; CDR3aa: CASSRDRKYGYTF; CDR3nt: TGTGCCAGCAGCCGAGACAGAAAATATGGCTACACCTTC
j_gene: TRBJ1-2; v_gene: TRBV6-6; len: 16; d_gene: .; abundance: few; CDR3aa: CASSYSGGFRSKGYTF; CDR3nt: TGTGCCAGCAGTTACTCGGGGGGGTTCCGAAGTAAGGGCTACACCTTC
j_gene: TRBJ2-7; v_gene: TRBV10-3; len: 15; d_gene: TRBD1; abundance: .; CDR3aa: CAITEGTGGGYEQYF; CDR3nt: TGTGCCATCACCGAGGGGACAGGGGGCGGATACGAGCAGTACTTC
j_gene: TRBJ1-1; v_gene: TRBV6-5; len: 13; d_gene: .; abundance: .; CDR3aa: CASAGEENTEAFF; CDR3nt: TGTGCCAGCGCTGGAGAGGAGAACACTGAAGCTTTCTTT
j_gene: TRBJ1-2; v_gene: TRBV7-9; len: 9; d_gene: .; abundance: .; CDR3aa: CASSLVPAF; CDR3nt: TGTGCCAGCAGCTTAGTCCCAGCCTTC
j_gene: TRBJ1-2; v_gene: TRBV7-3; len: 15; d_gene: TRBD1; abundance: .; CDR3aa: CASSSYPGQGDGYTF; CDR3nt: TGTGCCAGCAGCTCTTATCCAGGACAGGGAGACGGCTACACCTTC
j_gene: TRBJ1-1; v_gene: TRBV5-4; len: 13; d_gene: .; abundance: .; CDR3aa: CASSFGSWTEVFF; CDR3nt: TGTGCCAGCAGCTTCGGGTCTTGGACTGAAGTTTTCTTT
j_gene: TRBJ2-2; v_gene: TRBV5-1; len: 13; d_gene: .; abundance: .; CDR3aa: CASSGRNTGELFF; CDR3nt: TGCGCCAGCAGCGGTAGGAACACCGGGGAGCTGTTTTTT
j_gene: TRBJ2-5; v_gene: TRBV19; len: 16; d_gene: .; abundance: .; CDR3aa: CASSIGRGPGEETQYF; CDR3nt: TGTGCCAGTAGTATAGGTCGGGGTCCGGGAGAAGAGACCCAGTACTTC
j_gene: TRBJ2-2; v_gene: TRBV14; len: 14; d_gene: .; abundance: few; CDR3aa: CASSQKQGRRELFF; CDR3nt: TGTGCCAGCAGTCAGAAACAGGGAAGGCGGGAGCTGTTTTTT
j_gene: TRBJ1-2; v_gene: TRBV7-2; len: 13; d_gene: .; abundance: once; CDR3aa: CASSPSGGYGYTF; CDR3nt: TGTGCCAGCAGCCCCTCCGGAGGCTATGGCTACACCTTC
j_gene: TRBJ1-1; v_gene: TRBV7-2; len: 13; d_gene: .; abundance: .; CDR3aa: CASSLVRDTEAFF; CDR3nt: TGTGCCAGCAGCTTAGTCAGGGACACTGAAGCTTTCTTT
j_gene: TRBJ2-3; v_gene: TRBV5-5; len: 17; d_gene: TRBD2; abundance: .; CDR3aa: CASSLELAGMRTDTQYF; CDR3nt: TGTGCCAGCAGCTTGGAGTTAGCGGGAATGAGGACAGATACGCAGTATTTT
j_gene: TRBJ1-1; v_gene: TRBV6-6; len: 10; d_gene: .; abundance: .; CDR3aa: CASSRGLAFF; CDR3nt: TGTGCCAGCAGTCGAGGGCTGGCTTTCTTT